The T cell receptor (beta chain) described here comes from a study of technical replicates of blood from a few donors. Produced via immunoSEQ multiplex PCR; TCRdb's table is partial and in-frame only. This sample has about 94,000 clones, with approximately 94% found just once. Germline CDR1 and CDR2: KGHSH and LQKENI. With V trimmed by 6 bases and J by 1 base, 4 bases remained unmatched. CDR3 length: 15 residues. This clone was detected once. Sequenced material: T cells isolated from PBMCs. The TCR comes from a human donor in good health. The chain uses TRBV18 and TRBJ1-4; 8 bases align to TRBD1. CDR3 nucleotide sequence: TGTGCCAGCTCTCGCGGACAGGGAACTAATGAAAAACTGTTTTTT. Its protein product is CASSRGQGTNEKLFF.